This T cell receptor beta chain was recorded in a study of PD-1 blockade in classical Hodgkin lymphoma. Study context: The nivolumab dose that patients received was 3 mg/kg, given intravenously every 2 weeks.

Per germline, CDR1 SGHRS and CDR2 YFSETQ. J was trimmed by 5 bases and V by 2 bases; bases with no gene match: 4. This CDR3 has 15 residues. General study results and limits: The study found that TCR diversity rose significantly by C4D1 in CD4+ but not CD8+ cells.

Autologous stem cell transplantation was followed by relapse in every patient, and brentuximab vedotin exposure varied. Purification of CD4+ T cells from thawed PBMCs was performed via magnetic negative selection. Responses achieved at best were complete response, partial response or progressive disease. With regard to this clone: The antigen is not known.

Here immunoSEQ multiplex PCR was the method, and the copy in TCRdb shows in-frame clones only, minus some. The sample holds some 2,400 clones, 80% to 90% seen once. The rearrangement uses TRBV5-1 and TRBJ2-5; 12 bases map to TRBD2. The sample consisted of CD4+ T cells from blood, taken at baseline. This receptor was identified in a human donor with classical Hodgkin lymphoma. CDR3: CASSFSSGRGETQYF. CDR3 coding DNA: TGCGCCAGCAGCTTTTCTAGCGGGAGGGGTGAGACCCAGTACTTC.